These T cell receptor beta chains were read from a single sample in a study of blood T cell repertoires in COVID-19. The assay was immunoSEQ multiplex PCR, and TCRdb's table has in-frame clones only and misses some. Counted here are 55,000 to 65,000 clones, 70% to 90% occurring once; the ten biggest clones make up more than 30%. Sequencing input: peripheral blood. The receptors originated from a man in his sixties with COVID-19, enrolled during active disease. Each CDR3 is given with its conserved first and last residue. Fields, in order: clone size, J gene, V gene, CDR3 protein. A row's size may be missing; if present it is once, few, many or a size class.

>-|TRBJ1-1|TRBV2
CASSLGAANTEAFF
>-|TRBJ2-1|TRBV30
CAWTLNLAGGQPEQFF
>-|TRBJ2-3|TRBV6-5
CASRYRVLQYF
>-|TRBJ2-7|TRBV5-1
CASSSVEGGLYEQYF
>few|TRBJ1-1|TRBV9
CASSPNDRPNTEAFF
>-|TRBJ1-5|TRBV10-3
CAISESTDNQPQHF
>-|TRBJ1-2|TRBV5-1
CASSRFTGGEGYTF
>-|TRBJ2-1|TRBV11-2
CASSSQGREQFF
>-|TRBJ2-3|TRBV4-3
CASSQDLTSGSARMRGTDTQYF
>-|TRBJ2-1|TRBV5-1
CASSLTSGSSYNEQFF
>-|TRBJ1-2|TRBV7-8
CASSWGWEDYGYTF
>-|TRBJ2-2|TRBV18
CASSPRLPGRFSGENTGELFF
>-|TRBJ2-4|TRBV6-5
CASSYSISGGKNIQYF
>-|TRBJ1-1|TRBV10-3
CAISDPTENTEAFF
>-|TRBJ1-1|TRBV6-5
CASSYPQGTEAFF
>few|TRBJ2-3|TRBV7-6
CASSPGSYTQYF
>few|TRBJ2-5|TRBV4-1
CASSQVGGARIETQYF
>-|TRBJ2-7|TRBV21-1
CASGLAGDYEQYF
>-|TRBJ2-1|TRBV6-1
CASSETSGSASEQFF
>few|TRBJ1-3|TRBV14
CASSRGPGNTIYF
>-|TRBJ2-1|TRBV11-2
CASSPGGPSNEQFF
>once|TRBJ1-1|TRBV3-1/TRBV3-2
CASSVRLMNTEAFF
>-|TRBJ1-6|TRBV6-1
CASSDEGQGNSPLHF
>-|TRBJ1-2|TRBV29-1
CSALPTGVGYGYTF
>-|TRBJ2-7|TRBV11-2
CASEAAYEQYF
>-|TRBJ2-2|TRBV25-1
CASSKQGTNTGELFF
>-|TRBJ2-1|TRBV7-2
CASSFRTGRYNEQFF
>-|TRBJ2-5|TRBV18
CASSRSGQETQYF
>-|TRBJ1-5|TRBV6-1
CASSEGLNNQPQHF
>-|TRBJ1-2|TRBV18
CASSLDRGGYGYTF
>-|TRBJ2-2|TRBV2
CASSDTPVTGELFF
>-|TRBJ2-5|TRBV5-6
CASSSLKEAGARQETQYF
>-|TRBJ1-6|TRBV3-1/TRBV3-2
CASSRGRGKSPLHF
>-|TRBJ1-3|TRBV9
CASSVEGGAGNTIYF
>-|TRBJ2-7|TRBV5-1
CASSLGQGMDEQYF
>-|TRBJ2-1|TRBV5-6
CASSLVLAGTSWNEQFF
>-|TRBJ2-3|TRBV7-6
CASSLGAVLTDTQYF
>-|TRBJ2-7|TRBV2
CASSEAYRTDYEQYF
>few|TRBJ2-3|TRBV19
CASSPDRADTQYF
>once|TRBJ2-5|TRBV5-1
CASSFAAGYGETQYF
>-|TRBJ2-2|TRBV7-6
CASSPSLGSSAGELFF
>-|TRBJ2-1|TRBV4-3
CASSQEGLAGGQFF
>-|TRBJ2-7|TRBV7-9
CASSLGGGSVYEQYF
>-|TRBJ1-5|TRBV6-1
CASSELQPQHF
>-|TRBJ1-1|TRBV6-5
CASSKPGTEAFF
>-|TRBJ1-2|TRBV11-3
CASSSQTGFGYTF
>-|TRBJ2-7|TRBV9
CASSAGTREQYF
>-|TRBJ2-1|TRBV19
CASSISVRTGGNNEQFF
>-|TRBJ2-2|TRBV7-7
CASSPSGGNTGELFF
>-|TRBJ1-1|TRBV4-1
CASSHFQGLQPEAFF
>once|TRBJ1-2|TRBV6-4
CASNHLRGRSF